Listed below are T cell receptor beta chains from one sample, sequenced in a study of T-cell memory formation after mild COVID-19. TCRdb called the 5' RACE reads again in MiXCR, with one record for every CDR3 protein. The table lists roughly 180,000 distinct CDR3 sequences, 11% of them singletons, with about 3.5% in the top ten. Specimen: PBMCs or a T cell subset sorted from them (not recorded which). The receptors here all came from a man between 18 and 35 years old who had mild COVID-19 (a few samples of this study predate the infection). Cell type and time point are not known. Each CDR3 is given with its conserved first and last residue. The D gene is left open where the match is weak. The size field is filled for only some rows; it gives once, few, many or a size class.

clone size,V gene,D gene,J gene,CDR3 DNA,CDR3 protein
many,TRBV7-2,TRBD1,TRBJ2-7,TGTGCCAGCAGCAGACAGGGCGAAGGTTACGAGCAGTACTTC,CASSRQGEGYEQYF
few,TRBV12-3/TRBV12-4,NA,TRBJ1-6,TGTGCCAGCAGTCTTACAGCCCAGGTACCCCTCCACTTT,CASSLTAQVPLHF
many,TRBV4-3,NA,TRBJ2-5,TGCGCCAGCAGCCAATCACAGGGCTACCAAGAGACCCAGTACTTC,CASSQSQGYQETQYF
many,TRBV12-3/TRBV12-4,TRBD1,TRBJ2-2,TGTGCCAGCAGGATAGGACAGGGGGCGTTTGCCGGGGAGCTGTTTTTT,CASRIGQGAFAGELFF
NA,TRBV2,NA,TRBJ2-7,TGTGCCAGCAGTGCAAACAGGGACCACGAGCAGTACTTC,CASSANRDHEQYF
NA,TRBV2,NA,TRBJ2-2,TGTGCCAGCACCTCCGAGGCGCCCGGGACCGGGGAGCTGTTTTTT,CASTSEAPGTGELFF
NA,TRBV7-2,NA,TRBJ1-5,TGTGCCAGCAGCTTTAGAACAGCTAGCAATCAGCCCCAGCATTTT,CASSFRTASNQPQHF
NA,TRBV4-2,NA,TRBJ1-5,TGTGCCAGCAGCCAAGGGACAGCCCAAGAGCAGCCCCAGCATTTT,CASSQGTAQEQPQHF
many,TRBV11-2,TRBD2,TRBJ2-1,TGTGCCAGCAGTCTGAGAACGGGACTAGGCGACAATGAGCAGTTCTTC,CASSLRTGLGDNEQFF
NA,TRBV9,TRBD2,TRBJ2-1,TGTGCCAGCAGCGCGACTCCAACTAGCGGGGGGGCCTATGAGCAGTTCTTC,CASSATPTSGGAYEQFF
many,TRBV7-9,NA,TRBJ2-2,TGTGCCAGCAGCATTGGGACGCTGACCGGGGAGCTGTTTTTT,CASSIGTLTGELFF
few,TRBV11-2,NA,TRBJ2-1,TGTGCCAGCAGCTTAGTGCTCTCCTACAATGAGCAGTTCTTC,CASSLVLSYNEQFF
few,TRBV5-4,NA,TRBJ1-1,TGTGCCAGCAGCTTTTACGGTGCCGAGGGAGCTTTCTTT,CASSFYGAEGAFF
few,TRBV7-9,NA,TRBJ1-1,TGTGCCAGCAGCTTTCGACGGGACAAGAACACTGAAGCTTTCTTT,CASSFRRDKNTEAFF
NA,TRBV5-1,TRBD1,TRBJ1-2,TGCGCCAGCAGCACGGCCGGGACAGAGGACGGCTACACCTTC,CASSTAGTEDGYTF
few,TRBV20-1,NA,TRBJ2-7,TGCAGTGCTAGGGGGCCGACCTACGAGCAGTACTTC,CSARGPTYEQYF
NA,TRBV29-1,NA,TRBJ2-3,TGCAGCGTTGGCGACGATACGCAGTATTTT,CSVGDDTQYF
NA,TRBV5-1,NA,TRBJ2-7,TGCGCCAGCAGCTCCCTCGACAGCACCTACGAGCAGTACTTC,CASSSLDSTYEQYF
few,TRBV5-6,TRBD2,TRBJ2-1,TGTGCCAGCGGGCTGGGGGGACTATACAATGAGCAGTTCTTC,CASGLGGLYNEQFF
few,TRBV6-2/TRBV6-3,NA,TRBJ1-1,TGTGCCAGCAGCCGGGGGGTTGGAGGCACTGAAGCTTTCTTT,CASSRGVGGTEAFF
few,TRBV7-9,NA,TRBJ2-3,TGTGCCAGCAGCTCCCAATTAAGGACGTTGAGGGCAGATACGCAGTATTTT,CASSSQLRTLRADTQYF
few,TRBV5-1,TRBD1,TRBJ1-2,TGCGCCAGCAGCTTGCGGACAGGGGGCGGCTATGGCTACACCTTC,CASSLRTGGGYGYTF
NA,TRBV18,NA,TRBJ1-6,TGTGCCAGCTCACCAGGGGAAGCCCAGCCACCCCTCCACTTT,CASSPGEAQPPLHF
few,TRBV12-3/TRBV12-4,TRBD1,TRBJ2-3,TGTGCCAGCAGACCTACAGGGGCAGATACGCAGTATTTT,CASRPTGADTQYF
NA,TRBV27,NA,TRBJ1-4,TGTGCCAGCAGTTTTAAGAGGGGGAGAGGTGAAAAACTGTTTTTT,CASSFKRGRGEKLFF
NA,TRBV6-4,NA,TRBJ2-1,TGTGCCAGCAGTGACTCGACTGCAGGGCGAAATGAGCAGTTCTTC,CASSDSTAGRNEQFF
NA,TRBV6-2/TRBV6-3,NA,TRBJ1-1,TGTGCCAGCAGTTACGATGGAGGAGTTGAAGCTTTCTTT,CASSYDGGVEAFF
NA,TRBV12-3/TRBV12-4,NA,TRBJ2-1,TGTGCCAGCAGTGGGGTCGGGACCCAGTTCAATGAGCAGTTCTTC,CASSGVGTQFNEQFF
few,TRBV5-1,TRBD2,TRBJ2-3,TGCGCCAGCAGCGTGGGACTAGCGGGGGGCAGAGATACGCAGTATTTT,CASSVGLAGGRDTQYF
NA,TRBV20-1,NA,TRBJ2-5,TGCAGTGCTAGCGCGGACTTAAGAGAGACCCAGTACTTC,CSASADLRETQYF
NA,TRBV5-1,NA,TRBJ2-5,TGCGCCAGCCGCCCCGAATCGAGAACCCAGTACTTC,CASRPESRTQYF
NA,TRBV19,TRBD2,TRBJ2-7,TGTGCCAGTAGGGAGACTAGCCGGCTGGCCTACGAGCAGTACTTC,CASRETSRLAYEQYF
NA,TRBV6-5,NA,TRBJ2-1,TGTGCCAGCAGCCAAGAGGACTCTCAGCAGTTCTTC,CASSQEDSQQFF
few,TRBV15,NA,TRBJ2-3,TGTGCCACCAGCAGGGTTCTGGGGTATACGCAGTATTTT,CATSRVLGYTQYF
NA,TRBV5-1,TRBD1,TRBJ1-2,TGCGCCAGCAGCTTATGGGGACAGATTAACTATGGCTACACCTTC,CASSLWGQINYGYTF
NA,TRBV7-2,NA,TRBJ1-2,TGTGCCAGCAGCTTGCAGGGCTACACCTTC,CASSLQGYTF
NA,TRBV21-1,NA,TRBJ2-7,TGTGCCAGCAGCAAAGAATTTCTCCCGGGAATTAAGGTCTACGAGCAGTACTTC,CASSKEFLPGIKVYEQYF
few,TRBV30,TRBD1,TRBJ1-6,TGTGCCTGGGACAGGGTAGGTTCACCCCTCCACTTT,CAWDRVGSPLHF
once,TRBV6-2/TRBV6-3,TRBD1,TRBJ1-1,TGTGCCAGCAGTACCCTCCGCGGACAGGGTGAGAACACTGAAGCTTTCTTT,CASSTLRGQGENTEAFF
few,TRBV7-2,NA,TRBJ2-3,TGTGCCAGCAGCTTAACGGAGGCACAAGATACGCAGTATTTT,CASSLTEAQDTQYF
NA,TRBV20-1,NA,TRBJ1-1,TGCAGTGCTAGAGATTCGAGAGGGGCTCTCGCTTTCTTT,CSARDSRGALAFF
many,TRBV20-1,NA,TRBJ2-1,TGCAGTGCTCCCCCCCGGACCGCGGGGGCATACAATGAGCGGTTCTTC,CSAPPRTAGAYNERFF
NA,TRBV12-3/TRBV12-4,NA,TRBJ2-4,TGTGCCAGCAGTCGACACGAAACCGTAGCCAAAAACATTCAGTACTTC,CASSRHETVAKNIQYF
many,TRBV12-3/TRBV12-4,NA,TRBJ2-2,TGTGCCAGCAGGCGGAGGGCCGCGAACACCGGGGAGCTGTTTTTT,CASRRRAANTGELFF
NA,TRBV9,NA,TRBJ1-1,TGTGCCAGCAGCGTAGTATCGGGTCCGGGGGCGAAATCTTTCTTT,CASSVVSGPGAKSFF
many,TRBV27,NA,TRBJ2-4,TGTGCCAGCAGTTCCCTAATTAAGGTAGCCAAAAACATTCAGTACTTC,CASSSLIKVAKNIQYF
NA,TRBV5-6,NA,TRBJ1-6,TGTGCCAGCAGCTTGAGGACGGGTAATTCACCCCTCCACTTT,CASSLRTGNSPLHF
few,TRBV29-1,NA,TRBJ1-2,TGCAGCGTTGAGGTCCGGGGCTCCTATGGCTACACCTTC,CSVEVRGSYGYTF
few,TRBV5-1,NA,TRBJ2-3,TGCGCCAGCAGGTATGGGACTCCGGGGGCAGATACGCAGTATTTT,CASRYGTPGADTQYF
few,TRBV7-2,TRBD1,TRBJ2-1,TGTGCCAGCAGCACTCAGGGGGTCGAGCAGTTCTTC,CASSTQGVEQFF
NA,TRBV27,TRBD2,TRBJ2-1,TGTGCCAGCAGCCGAGGACTAGAAATTTACAATGAGCAGTTCTTC,CASSRGLEIYNEQFF
many,TRBV29-1,NA,TRBJ1-4,TGCAGCGTTGGAATGGACCCTCAATCTAATGAAAAACTGTTTTTT,CSVGMDPQSNEKLFF
few,TRBV7-3,NA,TRBJ1-1,TGTGCCAGCAGCCCTCCGGGACGGGACATGAACACTGAAGCTTTCTTT,CASSPPGRDMNTEAFF
NA,TRBV7-9,TRBD1,TRBJ2-3,TGTGCCAGCAGCCGACAGGGGGGAGCAGATACGCAGTATTTT,CASSRQGGADTQYF
few,TRBV2,TRBD1,TRBJ2-7,TGTGCCAGCAGCCGAGACCGACAGGGCGCCTACGAGCAGTACTTC,CASSRDRQGAYEQYF
NA,TRBV3-1,NA,TRBJ2-5,TGTGCCAGCAGCCAAGGAAATGACTTAGAAAGAGACGAGACCCAGTACTTC,CASSQGNDLERDETQYF
few,TRBV7-3,TRBD2,TRBJ2-3,TGTGCCAGCAGCTTAATAGCGGGGGGTTTGGCGGCGCATACGCAGTATTTT,CASSLIAGGLAAHTQYF
NA,TRBV12-5,NA,TRBJ2-1,TGTGCTACCACCAACCCGACAGCTTACAATGAGCAGTTCTTC,CATTNPTAYNEQFF